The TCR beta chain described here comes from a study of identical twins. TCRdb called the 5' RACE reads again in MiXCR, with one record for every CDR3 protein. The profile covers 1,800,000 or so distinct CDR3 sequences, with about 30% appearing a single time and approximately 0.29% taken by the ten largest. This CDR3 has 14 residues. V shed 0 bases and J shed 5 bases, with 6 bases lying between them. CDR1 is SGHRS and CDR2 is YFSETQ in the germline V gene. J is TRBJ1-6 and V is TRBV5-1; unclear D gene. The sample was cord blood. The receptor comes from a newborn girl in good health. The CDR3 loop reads CASSLDSNNSPLHF. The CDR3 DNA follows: TGCGCCAGCAGCTTGGACAGCAATAATTCACCCCTCCACTTT. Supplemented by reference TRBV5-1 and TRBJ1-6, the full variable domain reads KAGVTQTPRYLIKTRGQQVTLSCSPISGHRSVSWYQQTPGQGLQFLFEYFSETQRNKGNFPGRFSGRQFSNSRSEMNVSTLELGDSALYLCASSLDSNNSPLHFGNGTRLTVT.